One and the same sample provided the 29 T cell receptor beta chains below, sequenced in a study of OX40 agonist ivuxolimab in advanced cancers. Using immunoSEQ multiplex PCR, the repertoire was profiled, and TCRdb retains in-frame clones only, with some absent. This sample has tens of thousands of clones, with approximately 80% found just once. This specimen consisted of CD4+ or CD8+ T cells sorted from blood, obtained in a trial of the OX40 agonist ivuxolimab. These receptors came from an adult with an advanced solid tumor such as melanoma, head and neck, liver or kidney cancer.

CDR3 protein: CASSATLGLASNEQFF. The CDR3 DNA sequence: TGTGCCAGCAGCGCCACCTTGGGACTAGCGAGCAATGAGCAGTTCTTC. V usage is TRBV9 and J usage is TRBJ2-1, with TRBD2 identical over 10 bases. The length of the CDR3 is 16 residues. Germline V lookup: CDR1 SGDLS, CDR2 YYNGEE. The V and J ends lost 3 bases and 6 bases, in that order; junction bases with no gene match: 9.

The J gene is TRBJ2-1, the V gene TRBV10-1; the match to TRBD2 covers 10 bases. Per germline, CDR1 WNHNN and CDR2 SYGVQD (reference sequence). The CDR3 covers 18 residues. V dropped 6 bases and J dropped 0; count of bases not matched to a gene: 11. In DNA, the CDR3 is TGCGCCAGCAGCTCGACCCTAGCGGGGGACCACTCCTACAATGAGCAGTTCTTC. This sequence encodes CASSSTLAGDHSYNEQFF.

The chain uses TRBV19 and TRBJ2-7, with 8 bases matching TRBD2. Germline V gene data show CDR1 as LNHDA and CDR2 as SQIVND (reference sequence). CDR3 length: 14 amino acids. Trimming removed 6 bases from V and 0 bases from J; junction bases left unmatched: 4. CDR3 bases: TGTGCCAGTAGCTTCGCGGGAGGCTCCTACGAGCAGTACTTC. It yields the protein CASSFAGGSYEQYF.

The rearrangement links TRBV6-6 to TRBJ1-2, with D possibly being TRBD1 (5 bases). Between the trimmed V and J ends, which lost 5 bases and 7 bases, there was a span of 11 bases. Germline-derived CDR1 and CDR2 are MNHNY and SVGAGI (reference sequence). This CDR3 has 12 amino acids. Here the CDR3 reads CASSPTGGGYTF. In DNA, the CDR3 is TGTGCCAGCAGTCCCACGGGGGGTGGCTACACCTTC.

This sequence joins TRBV13 and TRBJ2-5, with D possibly being TRBD2 (5 bases). The V end was cut by 2 bases, the J end by 5 bases, with 12 bases between. Germline V gene data show CDR1 as PRHDT and CDR2 as FYEKMQ (reference sequence). The CDR3 has 14 residues. The CDR3 reads CASSLFSKRETQYF. The DNA of the CDR3 is TGTGCCAGCAGCTTATTTTCCAAGCGGGAGACCCAGTACTTC.

V and J are TRBV13 and TRBJ1-4; TRBD1 might be the D (6 bases). The germline V gene encodes CDR1 PRHDT and CDR2 FYEKMQ (reference sequence). The CDR3 covers 15 residues. V lost 1 base and J lost 4, with 10 bases in between. This chain's CDR3 is CASSLAGHFNEKLFF. DNA for the CDR3: TGTGCCAGCAGCTTAGCGGGACACTTTAATGAAAAACTGTTTTTT. The whole variable domain, filled in from reference TRBV13 and TRBJ1-4, reads AAGVIQSPRHLIKEKRETATLKCYPIPRHDTVYWYQQGPGQDPQFLISFYEKMQSDKGSIPDRFSAQQFSDYHSELNMSSLELGDSALYFCASSLAGHFNEKLFFGSGTQLSVL.

The CDR3 region is CASSPLIRAGNTIYF. The DNA of the CDR3 is TGTGCCAGCAGCCCCCTTATCCGGGCTGGAAACACCATATATTTT. The rearrangement links TRBV7-9 to TRBJ1-3; D is unclear. Germline lookup yields CDR1 SEHNR and CDR2 FQNEAQ (reference sequence). V was pared by 5 bases and J by 2 bases, with 13 bases between. The CDR3 extends over 15 amino acids.

V gene TRBV28 combines with J gene TRBJ1-1; D remains unclear. Trimming stripped 2 bases from V and 5 bases from J, with 6 bases between. There are 12 residues in the CDR3. The germline V gene encodes CDR1 MDHEN and CDR2 SYDVKM. CDR3 DNA sequence: TGTGCCAGCAGTTTAATGGGGACTGAAGCTTTCTTT. It is translated as CASSLMGTEAFF.

The rearrangement uses TRBV29-1 and TRBJ1-1, with 9 bases identical to TRBD1. This CDR3 spans 15 amino acids. Germline V gene data show CDR1 as SQVTM and CDR2 as ANQGSEA. Trimming cost V 5 bases and J 10 bases; bases outside gene matches: 17. CDR3 sequence: CSVRQPTGGVEVAFF. Written as DNA, the CDR3 is TGCAGCGTTAGACAACCTACAGGGGGCGTAGAGGTAGCTTTCTTT.

The V call is TRBV27, the J call TRBJ2-5; 9 bases line up with TRBD2. CDR3 length equals 17 residues. V lost 5 bases and J lost 5; bases outside the gene matches: 15. From germline, CDR1 is MNHEY and CDR2 SMNVEV (reference sequence). CDR3: CASSLRASGAIYETQYF. In DNA, the CDR3 is TGTGCCAGCAGTCTCCGGGCTAGCGGGGCTATATATGAGACCCAGTACTTC.

As to this clone: This CDR3 is also generated by other DNA sequences in the sample. The V call is TRBV30, the J call TRBJ1-3; D might be TRBD1 (5 bases). The length of the CDR3 is 15 residues. Trimming shortened V by 2 bases and J by 0 bases, and 11 bases separated the two germline ends. Germline CDR1 GTSNPN, CDR2 SVGIG (reference sequence). Here the CDR3 DNA reads TGTGCCTGGAGTAGGGACTCGGGCTCTGGAAACACCATATATTTT. It is translated as CAWSRDSGSGNTIYF. The full variable domain, in which reference TRBV30 and TRBJ1-3 provide the parts outside the CDR3, is SQTIHQWPATLVQPVGSPLSLECTVEGTSNPNLYWYRQAAGRGLQLLFYSVGIGQISSEVPQNLSASRPQDRQFILSSKKLLLSDSGFYLCAWSRDSGSGNTIYFGEGSWLTVV.

This clone was observed a handful of times. The rearrangement uses TRBV4-3 and TRBJ2-1; no clear D. The CDR3 has 14 amino acids. The V end lost 6 bases, the J end lost 1 base, and 10 bases lay between the germline ends. Germline V lookup: CDR1 LGHNA, CDR2 YSLEER. CDR3 bases: TGCGCCAGCAGTCCCGAGGTGTCCTACAATGAGCAGTTCTTC. This sequence encodes CASSPEVSYNEQFF.

The chain couples TRBV9 to TRBJ2-2; 10 bases fit TRBD1. The V gene's germline CDR1 is SGDLS and CDR2 YYNGEE. The CDR3 sequence is 18 residues long. J lost 7 bases, V lost 2 bases, and 14 bases had no gene match. The CDR3 DNA reads as TGTGCCAGCAGCGTTGGTTCGGGACAGGGGATTGATGGCGGGGAGCTGTTTTTT. Its translation is CASSVGSGQGIDGGELFF.

V gene TRBV7-2 combines with J gene TRBJ1-3; 7 bases match TRBD1. The CDR3 is made up of 15 amino acids. Germline CDR1 SGHTA, CDR2 FQGNSA. Unmatched junction bases numbered 6, after V lost 2 bases and J lost 5 bases. CDR3 region: CASSLSGQARNTIYF. The CDR3 DNA sequence: TGTGCCAGCAGCTTATCCGGACAGGCCAGAAACACCATATATTTT.

The CDR3 region has the DNA TGTGCCAGCAGTTCATCAGGGGCGGGGGCCAACGTCCTGACTTTC. Amino acid sequence: CASSSSGAGANVLTF. The V call is TRBV27, the J call TRBJ2-6; possibly TRBD1 for D (6 bases). Germline CDR1 MNHEY, CDR2 SMNVEV (reference sequence). The CDR3 totals 15 residues. V was shortened by 4 bases and J by 4 bases, with 11 bases between the two germline ends.

This sequence joins TRBV5-8 and TRBJ2-7; 8 nucleotides align to TRBD1. V lost 0 bases, J lost 2 bases, and 7 bases stayed unmatched. This CDR3 contains 16 residues. Germline CDR1 SGHTS, CDR2 YDEGEE. In nucleotides, the CDR3 is TGTGCCAGCAGCTTGGACGGACAGGGAAGGACCTACGAGCAGTACTTC. This gives the protein CASSLDGQGRTYEQYF.

This CDR3 is CASTPVNRDTEAFF. The CDR3 nucleotides read TGCGCCAGCACCCCGGTTAACAGGGACACTGAAGCTTTCTTT. V gene TRBV5-1 combines with J gene TRBJ1-1; TRBD1 might be the D (6 bases). Germline V gene sequence: CDR1 SGHRS, CDR2 YFSETQ. Trimming stripped 6 bases from V and 3 bases from J, with 15 bases between. CDR3 length: 14 residues.

This chain uses TRBV18 with TRBJ1-1; D is unresolved. There are 15 residues in the CDR3. CDR1 KGHSH and CDR2 LQKENI come from the germline V gene. V lost 3 bases, J lost 5 bases, and 16 bases lay in between. The CDR3 region has the DNA TGTGCCAGCTCACCGGCCCCCACGGCGGGTACTGAAGCTTTCTTT. As protein: CASSPAPTAGTEAFF.

V is TRBV28 and J is TRBJ2-5; TRBD1 agrees at 9 bases. This CDR3 spans 16 amino acids. Germline V gene lookup returns CDR1 MDHEN and CDR2 SYDVKM. V dropped 0 bases and J dropped 5; count of bases not matched to a gene: 7. CDR3 sequence (DNA): TGTGCCAGCAGTTTATGGAACACAGGGGGCGCGGAGACCCAGTACTTC. It translates to CASSLWNTGGAETQYF.

V and J are TRBV27 and TRBJ2-5, with 8 nucleotides matching TRBD1. Trimming at V came to 5 bases and at J to 4 bases, leaving 12 bases not matched to a gene. CDR1 MNHEY and CDR2 SMNVEV come from the germline V gene (reference sequence). The CDR3 contains 16 residues. CDR3 protein: CASSLRQGLVGETQYF. The CDR3 region has the DNA TGTGCCAGCAGTCTCCGACAGGGGTTGGTGGGAGAGACCCAGTACTTC.

V is TRBV2 and J is TRBJ2-5; no clear D gene. The V gene lost 1 base and the J gene lost 0 bases, with 3 bases spanning the gap. CDR1 is SNHLY and CDR2 is FYNNEI in the germline V gene. CDR3 length equals 13 residues. The DNA for the CDR3 is TGTGCCAGCAGTGAAGAGTACCAAGAGACCCAGTACTTC. Translating gives CASSEEYQETQYF.

J is TRBJ2-7 and V is TRBV25-1; 10 nucleotides line up with TRBD2. The CDR3 is 14 residues long. With 5 bases clipped from V and 1 base from J, the junction kept 2 bases outside the gene matches. Per the germline V gene, CDR1 is MGHDK and CDR2 is SYGVNS. In DNA, the CDR3 is TGTGCCAGCAGTAGAGCGGGAGGGTCCTACGAGCAGTACTTC. Amino acid sequence: CASSRAGGSYEQYF.

V gene TRBV4-1 combines with J gene TRBJ1-5; tentative D call: TRBD1 (5 bases). Germline V gives CDR1 MGHRA, CDR2 YSYEKL. Trimming removed 4 bases from V and 5 bases from J, with 9 bases in between. The CDR3 totals 13 residues. CDR3 loop: CASSRKGDQPQHF. Written as DNA, the CDR3 is TGCGCCAGCAGCCGAAAAGGGGATCAGCCCCAGCATTTT.

V is TRBV6-5 and J is TRBJ1-5, with D unresolved. The CDR3 is 13 amino acids. Germline-derived CDR1 and CDR2 are MNHEY and SVGAGI. Trimming cost V 1 base and J 6 bases, with 7 bases left between them. The CDR3 loop is CASSYFRGQPQHF. The CDR3 nucleotides read TGTGCCAGCAGTTACTTCCGCGGTCAGCCCCAGCATTTT.

This clone showed up just a few times. The J gene is TRBJ1-2, the V gene TRBV6-5; the match to TRBD1 covers 9 bases. The length of the CDR3 is 13 residues. Germline CDR1 is MNHEY and CDR2 is SVGAGI. The V segment lost 6 bases and the J segment 4 bases; nucleotides outside the gene matches: 3. The CDR3 loop reads CASRTTGGYGYTF. As DNA, the CDR3 is TGTGCCAGCAGGACGACAGGGGGCTATGGCTACACCTTC.

The chain couples TRBV2 to TRBJ2-7, with D uncertain. CDR1 SNHLY and CDR2 FYNNEI come from the germline V gene. Trimming stripped 6 bases from V and 5 bases from J, with 8 bases between. The length of the CDR3 is 11 residues. Here the CDR3 reads CASSLRDEQYF. The CDR3 DNA reads TGTGCCAGCAGCCTCCGGGACGAGCAGTACTTC.

The chain joins TRBV10-3 to TRBJ2-7; 8 nucleotides align to TRBD1. Trimming at V came to 11 bases and at J to 2 bases, leaving 8 bases not matched to a gene. Germline CDR1 is ENHRY and CDR2 is SYGVKD. The CDR3 extends over 13 amino acids. The CDR3 is CAARQGTTYEQYF. CDR3 nucleotides: TGTGCCGCTAGACAGGGGACCACCTACGAGCAGTACTTC.

This chain uses TRBV7-2 with TRBJ2-1; D might be TRBD2 (6 bases). The V and J ends lost 7 bases and 10 bases respectively, with 26 bases between them. CDR1 SGHTA and CDR2 FQGNSA come from the germline V gene. The length of the CDR3 is 16 residues. As DNA, the CDR3 is TGTGCCAGCACCCAACCAGCGGGCCCTGGCGGACGGGAGCAGTTCTTC. This translates into CASTQPAGPGGREQFF. The full variable domain, its missing parts supplied by reference TRBV7-2 and TRBJ2-1, is GAGVSQSPSNKVTEKGKDVELRCDPISGHTALYWYRQSLGQGLEFLIYFQGNSAPDKSGLPSDRFSAERTGGSVSTLTIQRTQQEDSAVYLCASTQPAGPGGREQFFGPGTRLTVL.

The chain employs TRBV19 and TRBJ1-6; 7 bases align to TRBD1. The CDR3 totals 14 residues. Germline V gene lookup returns CDR1 LNHDA and CDR2 SQIVND (reference sequence). J was trimmed by 10 bases and V by 5 bases; bases with no gene match: 8. CDR3 bases: TGTGCCAGTAGTCCAGGACAGGCTCAATCACCCCTCCACTTT. The encoded protein is CASSPGQAQSPLHF. The entire variable domain, with the rest obtained from reference TRBV19 and TRBJ1-6, is as follows: DGGITQSPKYLFRKEGQNVTLSCEQNLNHDAMYWYRQDPGQGLRLIYYSQIVNDFQKGDIAEGYSVSREKKESFPLTVTSAQKNPTAFYLCASSPGQAQSPLHFGNGTRLTVT.